One sample yielded the 6 T cell receptor beta chains listed below, sequenced in a study of T cells in tuberculosis. Documented time point: new active TB diagnosis, blood taken before or within 7 days of starting treatment. Assay: immunoSEQ multiplex PCR; the TCRdb copy retains only in-frame clones and omits some. The sample holds about 30,000 clones, approximately 89% seen once. Sequenced material: PBMCs, taken at tuberculosis diagnosis. The receptors come from an adult with tuberculosis.

The chain couples TRBV6-1 to TRBJ2-7, with TRBD2 matching 10 bases. V lost 5 bases, J lost 1 base, and 2 bases stayed unmatched. The germline V gene has CDR1 MNHNS and CDR2 SASEGT. The CDR3 has 14 residues. The CDR3 protein is CASSTAGGSYEQYF. CDR3 in DNA: TGTGCCAGCAGTACAGCGGGGGGGTCCTACGAGCAGTACTTC.

Details on this clone: One junction end does not reproduce the germline sequence, and a read error may be involved. The chain combines TRBV5-4 with TRBJ1-2; TRBD1 is a possible D gene (5 bases). The CDR3 is 9 amino acids. CDR1 and CDR2 (germline): SGHNT, YYREEE (reference sequence). CDR3 DNA: TGTGCCAGTTGGAGGGGTTCATTCTTC. Its translation is CASWRGSFF. Full variable domain (outside the CDR3, taken from reference TRBV5-4 and TRBJ1-2): ETGVTQSPTHLIKTRGQQVTLRCSSQSGHNTVSWYQQALGQGPQFIFQYYREEENGRGNFPPRFSGLQFPNYSSELNVNALELDDSALYLCASWRGSFFGSGTRLTVV.

V and J are TRBV5-6 and TRBJ2-7, with 7 nucleotides matching TRBD2. Germline V gene sequence: CDR1 SGHDT, CDR2 YYEEEE. This CDR3 has 12 residues. Trimming took 0 bases from V and 6 from J; bases not matched to a gene: 0. CDR3 region: CASSLGGGEQYV. Here the CDR3 DNA reads TGTGCCAGCAGCTTGGGCGGGGGCGAGCAGTACGTC.

This clone came up a few times. The V gene is TRBV7-3, the J gene TRBJ1-6, with D maybe TRBD1 (6 bases). Germline V CDR1 and CDR2: SGHTA, FQGTGA. The CDR3 has 15 amino acids. Trimming took 5 bases from V and 1 from J, leaving 9 bases between them. The CDR3 region is CASSLGQSYNSPLHF. CDR3 coding DNA: TGTGCCAGCAGCCTCGGACAGTCCTATAATTCACCCCTCCACTTT.

The chain carries TRBV4-3 and TRBJ1-2, with 7 positions matching TRBD1. CDR1 is LGHNA, CDR2 YSLEER, per germline. This CDR3 contains 14 residues. The junction had 4 bases not matched to a gene; V was cut back by 1 base and J by 5 bases. The CDR3 region is CASSQGRGRYGYTF. CDR3 nucleotides: TGCGCCAGCAGCCAAGGAAGGGGGCGATATGGCTACACCTTC.

In this sample, this clone is medium-sized. The rearrangement joins TRBV6-4 to TRBJ2-2, with 9 bases aligning to TRBD2. The CDR3 sequence is 16 residues long. The V segment lost 6 bases and the J segment 7 bases; nucleotides outside the gene matches: 12. Germline loops: CDR1 MRHNA, CDR2 SNTAGT. CDR3 sequence: CASSPSPSGGSGELFF. CDR3 DNA sequence: TGTGCCAGCAGCCCCTCTCCCAGCGGGGGGAGCGGGGAGCTGTTTTTT.